This TCR beta chain was sequenced for a study of T-cell memory formation after mild COVID-19. Study findings and constraints: Largely, contracting CD4+ clones fell within CM and EM, and contracting CD8+ clones within EMRA. Second-wave clones reaching peak frequency on day 37 lacked confirmed SARS-CoV-2 specificity.

TCRdb passed the 5' RACE reads through MiXCR, listing each CDR3 protein once. Here the sample spans over 300,000 distinct CDR3 sequences, 20% to 25% being singletons. V shed 4 bases and J shed 7 bases, with 9 bases lying between them. The CDR3 is made up of 11 amino acids. Germline CDR1 is SGHRS and CDR2 is YFSETQ. The table lists this clonotype with many counts. Its target is not known. This receptor was taken from a man aged 18 to 30 who had mild COVID-19 (a few samples of this study predate the infection). Cell type and time point are not known. The sample was PBMCs or a T cell subset sorted from them (not recorded which). The chain links TRBV5-1 to TRBJ2-7, with no clear D. The CDR3 bases are TGCGCCAGCAGCCCCCTCGGAGAGCAGTACTTC. Translating gives CASSPLGEQYF.